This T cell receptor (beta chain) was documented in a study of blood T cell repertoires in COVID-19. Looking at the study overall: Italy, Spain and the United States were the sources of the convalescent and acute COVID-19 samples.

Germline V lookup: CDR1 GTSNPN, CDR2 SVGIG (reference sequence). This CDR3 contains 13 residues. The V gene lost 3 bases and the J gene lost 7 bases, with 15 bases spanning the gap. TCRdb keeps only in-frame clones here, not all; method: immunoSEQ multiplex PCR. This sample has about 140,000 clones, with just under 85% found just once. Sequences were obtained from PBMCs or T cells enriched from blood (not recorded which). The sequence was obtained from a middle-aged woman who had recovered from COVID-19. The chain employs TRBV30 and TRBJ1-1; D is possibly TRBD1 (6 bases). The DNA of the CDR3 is TGTGCCTGGAGGGCAGGGGCGTGGAGTGAAGCTTTCTTT. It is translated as CAWRAGAWSEAFF.